The subject of this entry is one T cell receptor (beta chain). This entry is derived from a study of OX40 agonist ivuxolimab in advanced cancers. Study-wide context: Patients took ivuxolimab, an agonistic anti-OX40 (CD134) antibody. Participants, 82.7% male, averaged approximately 60 years of age, ranging from roughly 20 to 85. Six ivuxolimab dose levels, 0.01 to 10 mg/kg, were given intravenously every 2 weeks. A history of anti-PD-1, anti-PD-L1 or anti-CTLA-4 therapy was acceptable, and about 37% had some.

Assay: immunoSEQ multiplex PCR; the TCRdb copy retains only in-frame clones and omits some. The table records about 33,000 clones, over 65% of them present only once. Trimming removed 4 bases at V and 1 base at J, with 13 bases between. The germline CDR1 and CDR2 sequences are SGHTA and FQGNSA. This CDR3 region has 15 residues. The chain combines TRBV7-2 with TRBJ2-5; D not certain. The source was CD4+ or CD8+ T cells sorted from blood, collected in a trial of the OX40 agonist ivuxolimab. The sequence derives from an adult with an advanced solid tumor such as melanoma, head and neck, liver or kidney cancer. CDR3 bases: TGTGCCAGCAGCTCCTACCTGTCGGGCCAAGAGACCCAGTACTTC. Its protein is CASSSYLSGQETQYF.